This TCR beta chain was documented in a study of blood T cell repertoires in COVID-19. Profiling relied on immunoSEQ multiplex PCR, and the TCRdb table lists in-frame clones only, not all of them. This table holds around 210,000 clones, roughly 90% found once. CDR1 and CDR2 (germline): SGHKS, YYEKEE (reference sequence). The CDR3 runs 16 residues. V gave up 2 bases and J gave up 6 bases; unmatched junction bases: 12. The chain has TRBV5-5 and TRBJ2-7; 9 bases map to TRBD1. Specimen: peripheral blood. The sequence came from a man aged 50 or older with COVID-19, enrolled during active disease. CDR3 loop: CASSFLQGAILREQYF. CDR3 DNA: TGTGCCAGCAGCTTTTTACAGGGGGCCATCCTGCGCGAGCAGTACTTC.